The 29 T cell receptor beta chains presented below share a single source sample, sequenced in a study of regulatory T cells in long-lasting Graves disease. The time point was: newly diagnosed GD, antithyroid drugs for less than 3 months. Preparation of the TCR library used RNA extracted from PBMCs. Arm-PCR of CDR3 regions with iRepertoire HTBI primers generated TCR beta libraries. In TCRdb, the multiplex PCR reads were re-called with MiXCR into one record per CDR3 protein. The data show about 530,000 distinct CDR3 sequences, 15% to 20% seen once. These same data were also listed under a study on T cells in Graves' hyperthyroidism and ophthalmopathy.

The sequencing used peripheral blood mononuclear cells (PBMCs), collected at new diagnosis, from a patient treated with antithyroid drugs. The receptors were gathered from a woman aged 35-60 years with Graves disease.

This clonotype turned up a few times. The chain combines TRBV7-6 with TRBJ2-1; tentative D call: TRBD2 (6 bases). V was trimmed by 5 bases and J by 3 bases, leaving 14 bases between them. The CDR3 spans 15 residues. Germline CDR1 SGHVS, CDR2 FNYEAQ. CDR3 amino acids: CASSDPKRVYNEQFF. In nucleotides, the CDR3 is TGTGCCAGCAGCGACCCGAAGCGGGTCTACAATGAGCAGTTCTTC.

This clonotype was detected a few times. V gene TRBV5-1 combines with J gene TRBJ2-2; no clear D gene. Trimming stripped 1 base from V and 6 bases from J, with 7 bases between. The CDR3 totals 13 residues. Germline V gives CDR1 SGHRS, CDR2 YFSETQ. The CDR3: CASSLMRPGELFF. The CDR3 DNA reads as TGCGCCAGCAGCTTGATGCGCCCCGGGGAGCTGTTTTTT.

Ten or more counts support this clonotype. The genes are TRBV7-3 and TRBJ1-2; TRBD1 agrees at 7 bases. V was clipped by 5 bases and J by 7 bases; unmatched bases: 7. This CDR3 has 13 residues. From germline, CDR1 is SGHTA and CDR2 FQGTGA. CDR3 coding DNA: TGTGCCAGCAGCCTCGACAGGGAGGCTGGCTACACCTTC. As protein: CASSLDREAGYTF.

The chain combines TRBV19 with TRBJ1-5; D gene unclear. V was pared by 6 bases and J by 0 bases, with 18 bases between. The CDR3 extends over 17 amino acids. Germline V gene data show CDR1 as LNHDA and CDR2 as SQIVND (reference sequence). CDR3 loop: CASSHGGSPYSNQPQHF. Here the CDR3 DNA reads TGTGCCAGTAGCCATGGAGGTAGCCCATATAGCAATCAGCCCCAGCATTTT.

V gene TRBV4-2 combines with J gene TRBJ2-7; D is perhaps TRBD2 (6 bases). The V end was cut by 4 bases, the J end by 5 bases, with 18 bases between. CDR1 and CDR2 from the germline V gene are LGHNA and YNFKEQ. The CDR3 length is 15 residues. The chain's CDR3 is CASSLGTRGLDEQYF. CDR3 DNA sequence: TGTGCCAGCAGCCTCGGGACCCGGGGACTTGACGAGCAGTACTTC.

In its sample, this clonotype was seen many times. The chain joins TRBV5-8 to TRBJ1-2; D might be TRBD1 (6 bases). V lost 6 bases, J lost 5 bases, and 23 bases lay in between. CDR1 and CDR2 from the germline V gene are SGHTS and YDEGEE. The CDR3 is made up of 16 amino acids. The CDR3 sequence: CASIKGPGAFGYGYTF. The CDR3, as DNA: TGTGCCAGCATCAAAGGGCCAGGGGCATTTGGGTATGGCTACACCTTC.

The chain uses TRBV5-5 and TRBJ2-7, with D maybe TRBD1 (5 bases). Trimming shortened V by 1 base and J by 5 bases, and 16 bases separated the two germline ends. Germline V gives CDR1 SGHKS, CDR2 YYEKEE (reference sequence). CDR3 length equals 15 residues. The CDR3 coding sequence is TGTGCCAGCAGCTTGACAGGACATCTCGACCACGAGCAGTACTTC. Its translation: CASSLTGHLDHEQYF.

In this sample, this clonotype turned up many times. The chain combines TRBV15 with TRBJ1-4, with 7 bases matching TRBD1. Losses at the gene ends were 4 bases for V and 7 bases for J; bases not matched to a gene: 6. Germline V gene data show CDR1 as LNHNV and CDR2 as YYDKDF (reference sequence). The CDR3 runs 14 residues. CDR3 nucleotides: TGTGCCACCAGCACAGGGGGGGCCGGTGAAAAACTGTTTTTT. Amino acids: CATSTGGAGEKLFF.

In this sample, this clonotype turned up many times. This rearrangement joins TRBV20-1 to TRBJ1-2, with no clear D. Germline V CDR1 and CDR2: DFQATT, SNEGSKA (reference sequence). This CDR3 region has 12 residues. V lost 5 bases and J lost 5, with 12 bases in between. The CDR3 sequence: CSARLPGYGYTF. Written as DNA, the CDR3 is TGCAGTGCTCGCCTCCCGGGATATGGCTACACCTTC.

The chain recombines TRBV6-1 with TRBJ1-5; D is unclear. CDR3 size: 15 residues. CDR1 and CDR2 from the germline V gene are MNHNS and SASEGT. Between the trimmed V and J ends, which lost 3 bases and 6 bases, there was a span of 15 bases. The CDR3, as DNA: TGTGCCAGCAGTGAGGTCACTTCGGGTGGTCAGCCCCAGCATTTT. It translates to CASSEVTSGGQPQHF.

This clonotype was observed at least ten times. The rearrangement links TRBV6-5 to TRBJ1-5; TRBD1 might be the D (5 bases). The CDR3 consists of 15 residues. The germline V and J ends were trimmed by 0 bases and 8 bases, with 14 bases remaining between them. Germline lookup yields CDR1 MNHEY and CDR2 SVGAGI. CDR3 nucleotide sequence: TGTGCCAGCAGTTACTCGTTTGCAGGGAACGAGCCCCAGCATTTT. Encoded protein: CASSYSFAGNEPQHF.

This clonotype was counted a few times. The chain recombines TRBV9 with TRBJ2-1; D is unclear. CDR3 length: 13 amino acids. In germline, CDR1 is SGDLS, CDR2 YYNGEE. The germline V and J ends were trimmed by 0 bases and 5 bases, with 6 bases remaining between them. In nucleotides, the CDR3 is TGTGCCAGCAGCGTAGCTAAGGACAATGAGCAGTTCTTC. It encodes CASSVAKDNEQFF.

The chain joins TRBV12-3 or TRBV12-4 to TRBJ1-6; D is unresolved. This CDR3 has 16 residues. V was trimmed by 6 bases and J by 6 bases, leaving 18 bases between them. In DNA, the CDR3 is TGTGCCAGCAGCCCCAACTCCGAGGGAGGTAATTCACCCCTCCACTTT. It specifies CASSPNSEGGNSPLHF.

This clonotype has only a few counts. The J gene is TRBJ1-6, the V gene TRBV19; D is undetermined. The germline V gene has CDR1 LNHDA and CDR2 SQIVND (reference sequence). The CDR3 runs 13 residues. V was shortened by 1 base and J by 10 bases, with 8 bases between the two germline ends. The CDR3 region has the DNA TGTGCCAGTAGTATAGGGCTCGTGTCACCCCTCCACTTT. This translates into CASSIGLVSPLHF.

The chain recombines TRBV20-1 with TRBJ2-5, with 8 positions matching TRBD2. Per germline, CDR1 DFQATT and CDR2 SNEGSKA (reference sequence). V lost 0 bases to trimming and J lost 2 bases; unmatched junction nucleotides: 11. CDR3 length: 17 amino acids. CDR3 bases: TGCAGTGCTAGAGATATCGGTGCGGGGGGAGGTCAAGAGACCCAGTACTTC. Translation: CSARDIGAGGGQETQYF.

This clonotype was picked up many times. The chain has TRBV28 and TRBJ1-5; 8 bases are a match to TRBD1. The CDR3 spans 16 residues. The junction had 14 bases not matched to a gene; V was cut back by 7 bases and J by 6 bases. The germline CDR1 and CDR2 sequences are MDHEN and SYDVKM. The CDR3 bases are TGTGCCAGCAACACTAAAGGCAGGGGGCACGGTCAGCCCCAGCATTTT. Translating gives CASNTKGRGHGQPQHF.

Comments on this clonotype: Sequence at one end of the junction differs from germline and may be a read error. The chain couples TRBV7-7 to TRBJ2-3; 9 bases fit TRBD2. The CDR3 totals 16 residues. CDR1 and CDR2 from the germline V gene are SSHAT and FNYEAQ (reference sequence). CDR3 nucleotide sequence: TGTGCTAGCAGCTTAGGTAGCGGGGGACTCACAGATACGCAGTATTTT. Its protein is CASSLGSGGLTDTQYF.

Concerning this clonotype itself: This sequence may be a read error, since a much larger clone differs from it by one base. The chain is built from TRBV11-2 and TRBJ1-1; possible D gene TRBD1, 5 bases. The CDR3 is made up of 16 amino acids. The germline V gene encodes CDR1 SGHAT and CDR2 FQNNGV. The CDR3: CTSSPEGRRKNTEAFF. Written as DNA, the CDR3 is TGTACCAGCAGCCCGGAGGGACGGCGGAAGAACACTGAAGCTTTCTTT.

This clonotype occurred a few times. The rearrangement joins TRBV6-1 to TRBJ2-7, with D possibly being TRBD2 (7 bases). Germline CDR1 and CDR2: MNHNS and SASEGT. The CDR3 consists of 19 residues. V lost 7 bases to trimming and J lost 2 bases, with 30 bases between them. The CDR3 reads CASTQGTLWSGGPTYEQYF. The DNA of the CDR3 is TGTGCCAGCACGCAGGGGACGCTGTGGTCGGGGGGCCCTACCTACGAGCAGTACTTC.

This clonotype was detected ten times or more. The CDR3 DNA is TGCGCCAGCAGGCGGGACACGAGGCGGTACTTC. This encodes CASRRDTRRYF. The rearrangement uses TRBV5-1 and TRBJ2-7; D possibly matches TRBD1 or TRBD2 (6 bases each). The CDR3 contains 11 residues. Trimming took off 5 bases at V and 12 bases at J, with 15 bases between the two ends. The germline V gene has CDR1 SGHRS and CDR2 YFSETQ.

The J gene is TRBJ1-1, the V gene TRBV19; perhaps TRBD1 as D (5 bases). The length of the CDR3 is 16 residues. Trimming pared 1 base from V and 1 base from J, leaving 13 bases between. Germline CDR1 is LNHDA and CDR2 is SQIVND (reference sequence). The chain's CDR3 is CASSIGKRGWNTEAFF. In DNA form, the CDR3 reads TGTGCCAGTAGTATAGGGAAGAGGGGCTGGAACACTGAAGCTTTCTTT. Filled out from reference TRBV19 and TRBJ1-1, the complete variable domain reads DGGITQSPKYLFRKEGQNVTLSCEQNLNHDAMYWYRQDPGQGLRLIYYSQIVNDFQKGDIAEGYSVSREKKESFPLTVTSAQKNPTAFYLCASSIGKRGWNTEAFFGQGTRLTVV.

The CDR3 sequence: CASSNLAGYNEQFF. CDR3 sequence (DNA): TGTGCCAGCTCAAATCTAGCGGGGTACAATGAGCAGTTCTTC. The gene calls are TRBV18 and TRBJ2-1, with 9 bases identical to TRBD2. The CDR3 is made up of 14 amino acids. Germline assignment: CDR1 KGHSH and CDR2 LQKENI. Unmatched junction bases numbered 3, after V lost 5 bases and J lost 4 bases.

Details on this clonotype: With only one base between it and a far larger clone, this is likely a read error. The genes are TRBV28 and TRBJ1-2; TRBD1 matches at 7 bases. This CDR3 is built from 13 residues. The germline gives CDR1 MDHEN, CDR2 SYDVKM. After removal of 6 bases from V and 3 bases from J, the junction contained 4 bases not matched to a gene. The CDR3: CASRDRAHYGYTF. For the CDR3, the DNA is TGTGCCAGCAGAGACAGGGCCCACTATGGCTACACCTTC.

Ten or more counts support this clonotype. As DNA, the CDR3 is TGTGCCAGCAGCTTAGTGGGGACAGGGACGAACACTGAAGCTTTCTTT. Encoded protein: CASSLVGTGTNTEAFF. This chain uses TRBV7-2 with TRBJ1-1; 9 bases map to TRBD1. Per the germline V gene, CDR1 is SGHTA and CDR2 is FQGNSA. V trimming: 1 base; J trimming: 1 base; junction bases outside the gene matches: 4. CDR3 size: 16 residues.

Concerning this clonotype itself: A much larger clone lies one base from this, so it may be a read error. The chain links TRBV6-2 or TRBV6-3 to TRBJ1-2; D may be TRBD1 (6 bases). The V and J ends lost 10 bases and 7 bases respectively, with 19 bases between them. Per germline, CDR1 MNHEY and CDR2 SVGEGT. The CDR3 runs to 13 residues. CDR3: CAIRTDATSGYTF. The DNA for the CDR3 is TGTGCCATCCGGACAGACGCTACGAGTGGCTACACCTTC.

A note on this clonotype: A read error may be the cause here, since a much bigger clone is one base away. The chain joins TRBV9 to TRBJ2-7; 10 bases are a match to TRBD2. Germline CDR1 and CDR2: SGDLS and YYNGEE. This CDR3 has 15 amino acids. With 0 bases clipped from V and 6 bases from J, the junction kept 6 bases outside the gene matches. The CDR3 here is CASSVEASGSVEQYF. The CDR3 coding sequence is TGTGCCAGCAGCGTAGAGGCTAGCGGGAGTGTCGAGCAGTACTTC.

Many counts were recorded for this clonotype. The V call is TRBV6-2 or TRBV6-3, the J call TRBJ1-1; D ambiguous. Trimming cost V 5 bases and J 4 bases, with 17 bases left between them. Germline lookup yields CDR1 MNHEY and CDR2 SVGEGT. CDR3 length: 15 amino acids. CDR3 protein: CASSEAGYRGTEAFF. The CDR3 nucleotides are TGTGCCAGCAGTGAAGCGGGATATCGCGGCACTGAAGCTTTCTTT.

This clonotype came up a few times. The chain carries TRBV12-3 or TRBV12-4 and TRBJ2-7, with D uncertain. The CDR3 extends over 13 amino acids. Trimming removed 8 bases at V and 2 bases at J, with 13 bases between. As DNA, the CDR3 is TGTGCCAGCTCGTCGAGACAAGCCTACGAGCAGTACTTC. Translating gives CASSSRQAYEQYF.

This clonotype showed up many times. The chain links TRBV27 to TRBJ2-5; D is perhaps TRBD2 (6 bases). This CDR3 is built from 15 residues. In germline, CDR1 is MNHEY, CDR2 SMNVEV (reference sequence). V lost 2 bases and J 1 base, leaving 11 bases between the germline ends. CDR3 coding DNA: TGTGCCAGCAGTTTAGCGGGGACCATCCAAGAGACCCAGTACTTC. Encoded protein: CASSLAGTIQETQYF.